This TCR beta chain was found in a study of CD8+CD57+ T cells in acquired aplastic anemia (dated by TCRdb to the late 2010s). With regard to the full study: DNA extracted from sorted CD4+ and CD8+ cells had a mean of around 3 ug, with a range of about 0.19 to 30 ug. CD8+CD57+ expansion was defined as a frequency above the mean frequency observed in healthy subjects.

Study-wide findings and limitations: Around 30 CD8+ CDR3 sequences were found in both patients and controls but appeared to be highly expressed in patients and within the immunodominant clones of the patients. Between patients and healthy controls, no significant difference in CD8+ Simpson's diversity was found (P=0.060).

CDR1 SEHNR and CDR2 FQNEAQ were looked up in the germline V gene (reference sequence). Its CDR3 holds 16 amino acids, cysteine through phenylalanine. Just the 48-base CDR3 DNA is kept, in frame starting at base 1. Trimming leaves V shorter by 2 bases and J shorter by 5 bases, with the junction holding 7 bases beyond the gene matches. Expansion of CD8+CD57+ cells had been shown by flow cytometry in the patients chosen for sequencing. Severe acquired aplastic anemia was diagnosed in all patients according to International Study of Aplastic Anemia and Agranulocytosis and Camitta criteria. Patients had received no therapy at the time of blood sampling. In this study, sorted CD4+ and CD8+ T cells from the blood of healthy subjects and of severe aplastic anemia patients had their TCR repertoires deep-sequenced. In the USA, patient enrollment took place under clinicaltrials.gov protocols 00001620, 01623167, 00001397, 00071045, 00081523 and 00961064. Ficoll-Paque density gradient centrifugation was used to isolate peripheral blood mononuclear cells. CD4+ and CD8+ T cells were sorted by FACS or magnetic beads before DNA extraction.

TCR beta VDJ combination and CDR3 sequence profiling used genomic DNA as the template. An Illumina HiSeq 2000 was the platform used for TCR repertoire sequencing. In the source study's methods: TRBV/TRBJ rearrangement plots, CDR3 size and DJ length profiles, and Simpson's diversity index were used to assess repertoires. The most abundant DNA sequence in the deep sequencing data was defined as the immunodominant clone. CDR3 amino acid sequences were checked for sharing between subjects and were compared against published repertoires and the VDJdb database. Using fastp trimming at Q25 and MiXCR clonotype assembly, TCRdb reanalyzed the public sequencing data and kept in-frame beta chains. Merged by CDR3 protein, the rows form single entries marked with the most common genes and DNA. The V and J calls follow TCRdb's processing rather than the paper's. The sample table records under 350,000 distinct CDR3 sequences; approximately 57% of these occur just once. The ten largest clones represent under 1.5% of the sample.

Of note for this clonotype: The target of this receptor is not known. Base-call qualities are not available, and no considerably larger clone is one nucleotide away.

The sample consisted of sorted CD4+, CD8+, or CD8+CD57+ T cells (not recorded which) from PBMCs. The sequence came from a human donor with aplastic anemia. This receptor chain uses TRBV7-9 and TRBJ1-4; 8 central nucleotides agree with TRBD1. The nucleotides read TGTGCCAGCAGCTTACAAGGACAGGGATTAAATGAAAAACTGTTTTTT. It codes for CASSLQGQGLNEKLFF.